This T cell receptor (beta chain) was sequenced during a study of post-analysis software for immune sequencing data. Whole-study context: Recorded disease courses covered relapsing-remitting, secondary progressive and progressive-relapsing multiple sclerosis. Some patients had no subtype annotation.

Unique molecular identifiers had been added to the TCR beta cDNA libraries. TCRdb redid the calling of the PCR reads with MiXCR, one entry per CDR3 protein. The sample records about 200,000 distinct CDR3 sequences, approximately 30% being singletons. Germline CDR1 SGHRS, CDR2 YFSETQ. V was trimmed by 0 bases and J by 1 base, leaving 11 bases between them. CDR3 length: 16 residues. Study-level results: Compared with controls, patients had more of five or six TRBV segments, including TRBV5-6, TRBV5-1 and TRBV20-1. Pronounced co-clustering by F measure was evident among identically batched samples. In multiple sclerosis, normalized Chao1 diversity was significantly below that of controls.

This clonotype was seen a few times. Its matching antigen is unknown. The sequence was obtained from a girl aged 2-17 years with multiple sclerosis. The chain joins TRBV5-1 to TRBJ2-1; D possibly corresponds to TRBD2 (5 bases). The sample was blood. The CDR3 DNA reads TGCGCCAGCAGCTTGGCCGGGGTGAGGTCCTACAATGAGCAGTTCTTC. This encodes CASSLAGVRSYNEQFF.